The present entry profiles one T cell receptor beta chain with its context. Deletions cut 4 bases from V and 1 base from J, with 17 bases between. Germline V gives CDR1 LGHNA, CDR2 YNFKEQ. The CDR3 loop spans 16 amino acids. The entry originates in a study of T cell changes during pregnancy in multiple sclerosis. Profiling relied on immunoSEQ multiplex PCR, and the TCRdb table lists in-frame clones only, not all of them. This table has about 23,000 clones, about 89% appearing once. Sequences were derived from CD8+ T cells from peripheral blood mononuclear cells, sampled in the first trimester of pregnancy. This receptor was identified in a female donor with multiple sclerosis, enrolled in a pregnancy study. This chain joins TRBV4-2 and TRBJ2-7; D might be TRBD2 (6 bases). In nucleotides, the CDR3 is TGTGCCAGCAGCCCCGCACCGGGAGACTCTTCCTACGAGCAGTACTTC. Translation gives CASSPAPGDSSYEQYF.